Following are 27 T cell receptor beta chains from one sample sequenced in a study of blood T cell repertoires in COVID-19. Sequencing used immunoSEQ multiplex PCR; TCRdb keeps in-frame clones, though not all of them. The repertoire holds about 61,000 clones, with 85% as singletons. Material: peripheral blood. All receptors derive from a man between 70 and 80 years old with acute or convalescent COVID-19.

V gene TRBV15 combines with J gene TRBJ1-6, with D possibly being TRBD1 (6 bases). Germline-derived CDR1 and CDR2 are LNHNV and YYDKDF (reference sequence). This CDR3 is built from 17 residues. V was cut by 3 bases and J by 0 bases, with 12 bases left in between. The CDR3 loop reads CATSRGAYRSYNSPLHF. The CDR3 coding sequence is TGTGCCACCAGCAGGGGGGCCTATCGCTCCTATAATTCACCCCTCCACTTT.

The gene calls are TRBV16 and TRBJ2-4; tentative D call: TRBD2 (5 bases). Germline assignment: CDR1 KGHSY and CDR2 FQNENV. The CDR3 has 12 residues. Trimming took off 0 bases at V and 15 bases at J, with 12 bases between the two ends. The CDR3 DNA reads as TGTGCCAGCAGCCAATCAATAGGAGGCGGGTACTTC. This gives the protein CASSQSIGGGYF.

The chain uses TRBV5-4 and TRBJ2-4; D unclear. The germline V and J ends were trimmed by 2 bases and 0 bases, with 6 bases remaining between them. The CDR3 sequence is 14 residues long. Germline V lookup: CDR1 SGHNT, CDR2 YYREEE (reference sequence). CDR3 sequence (DNA): TGTGCCAGCAGCTTACCGGGAGCCAAAAACATTCAGTACTTC. The encoded protein is CASSLPGAKNIQYF.

J is TRBJ2-3 and V is TRBV28; D not resolved. The V and J ends lost 6 bases and 3 bases respectively, with 10 bases between them. The CDR3 extends over 13 amino acids. The germline CDR1 and CDR2 sequences are MDHEN and SYDVKM. CDR3 DNA: TGTGCCAGCAGGAGGTCGGGTACAGATACGCAGTATTTT. It encodes CASRRSGTDTQYF. The entire variable domain, with the rest obtained from reference TRBV28 and TRBJ2-3, is as follows: DVKVTQSSRYLVKRTGEKVFLECVQDMDHENMFWYRQDPGLGLRLIYFSYDVKMKEKGDIPEGYSVSREKKERFSLILESASTNQTSMYLCASRRSGTDTQYFGPGTRLTVL.

The chain is built from TRBV5-1 and TRBJ2-3; 9 bases map to TRBD2. J was trimmed by 6 bases and V by 0 bases; bases with no gene match: 5. This CDR3 is built from 15 residues. Germline-derived CDR1 and CDR2 are SGHRS and YFSETQ. CDR3 nucleotides: TGCGCCAGCAGCTTGGTTGCGGGGGGGCCTGATACGCAGTATTTT. Protein sequence: CASSLVAGGPDTQYF.

The chain is built from TRBV11-2 and TRBJ2-3; TRBD2 agrees at 7 bases. Trimming took 0 bases from V and 5 from J; bases not matched to a gene: 5. Germline lookup yields CDR1 SGHAT and CDR2 FQNNGV. The CDR3 runs 15 residues. This CDR3 is CASSLDRGDGDTQYF. CDR3 bases: TGTGCCAGCAGCTTAGATCGGGGGGATGGAGATACGCAGTATTTT.

The V call is TRBV3-1 (or the pseudogene TRBV3-2), the J call TRBJ2-1, with 14 bases matching TRBD2. The CDR3 has 18 amino acids. The V gene end was trimmed by 0 bases and the J gene end by 5 bases; junction bases not matched to a gene: 6. Germline CDR1 is LGHDT and CDR2 is YNNKEL (reference sequence). Written as DNA, the CDR3 is TGTGCCAGCAGCCAAGATCAGACTAGCGGGGGGGTTGACAATGAGCAGTTCTTC. Residues: CASSQDQTSGGVDNEQFF.

This clone occurred once. The chain couples TRBV5-1 to TRBJ2-1; 11 bases agree with TRBD2. The CDR3 totals 16 residues. CDR1 is SGHRS, CDR2 YFSETQ, per germline. J gave up 8 bases and V 5 bases, and 12 bases lay outside the gene matches. The CDR3 DNA reads as TGCGCCAGCAGAAGACAATTTAGCGGGGGGGCCCATGAGCAGTTCTTC. This codes for CASRRQFSGGAHEQFF.

This clone turned up a few times. DNA for the CDR3: TGTGCCAGCAGCTTAGGCCCCAGGTCGGCGATGGATGGGGCCAACGTCCTGACTTTC. It specifies CASSLGPRSAMDGANVLTF. The chain carries TRBV7-9 and TRBJ2-6; D not certain. Trimming took 1 base from V and 3 from J, leaving 19 bases between them. The CDR3 extends over 19 amino acids. Germline CDR1 and CDR2: SEHNR and FQNEAQ (reference sequence). The whole variable domain, filled in from reference TRBV7-9 and TRBJ2-6, reads DTGVSQNPRHKITKRGQNVTFRCDPISEHNRLYWYRQTLGQGPEFLTYFQNEAQLEKSRLLSDRFSAERPKGSFSTLEIQRTEQGDSAMYLCASSLGPRSAMDGANVLTFGAGSRLTVL.

The chain has TRBV6-1 and TRBJ2-2, with D perhaps TRBD1 (5 bases). The V gene's germline CDR1 is MNHNS and CDR2 SASEGT. Trimming cost V 2 bases and J 8 bases, with 18 bases left between them. This CDR3 has 16 amino acids. CDR3: CASSEIQGALSGELFF. The DNA for the CDR3 is TGTGCCAGCAGTGAAATCCAGGGCGCCCTTAGTGGGGAGCTGTTTTTT.

The CDR3 here is CASSYYRAPSNEKLFF. The CDR3 DNA sequence: TGTGCCAGCAGTTACTACAGGGCCCCCTCCAATGAAAAACTGTTTTTT. The chain joins TRBV6-6 to TRBJ1-4, with TRBD1 as a possible D gene (6 bases). CDR1 and CDR2 (germline): MNHNY, SVGAGI (reference sequence). Trimming pared 1 base from V and 5 bases from J, leaving 14 bases between. The CDR3 is made up of 16 amino acids.

This sequence joins TRBV6-5 and TRBJ2-3, with TRBD2 matching over 7 bases. V was clipped by 11 bases and J by 1 base; unmatched bases: 6. The CDR3 covers 13 residues. Germline CDR1 is MNHEY and CDR2 is SVGAGI. In DNA form, the CDR3 reads TGTGCCGGCGGGAGAGGTGGCACAGATACGCAGTATTTT. Its protein product is CAGGRGGTDTQYF.

The chain uses TRBV5-6 and TRBJ2-7, with a possible D match to TRBD1 (6 bases). The CDR3 runs 13 residues. Trimming pared 3 bases from V and 2 bases from J, leaving 9 bases between. Germline V gene sequence: CDR1 SGHDT, CDR2 YYEEEE. CDR3 nucleotides: TGTGCCAGCAGCTCGGACAGAGCCTACGAGCAGTACTTC. Amino acids: CASSSDRAYEQYF.

Concerning this clone: Mismatch with germline at one junction end may stem from a read error. The rearrangement joins TRBV24-1 to TRBJ2-3; a weak D match, TRBD1 (5 bases). The CDR3 spans 15 residues. Germline V gene lookup returns CDR1 KGHDR and CDR2 SFDVKD. The CDR3 spells CATSDRDSSIDTQYF. Written as DNA, the CDR3 is TGTGCCACCAGTGACCGCGACAGTAGCATAGATACGCAGTATTTT.

The chain employs TRBV5-1 and TRBJ2-1; the D is unclear. V gave up 5 bases and J gave up 0 bases, with 12 bases separating them. The CDR3 consists of 15 residues. Germline CDR1 SGHRS, CDR2 YFSETQ. The CDR3 region has the DNA TGCGCCAGCAGGGAACTACCCGGCTCCTACAATGAGCAGTTCTTC. This encodes CASRELPGSYNEQFF. Full variable domain (missing parts from reference TRBV5-1 and TRBJ2-1): KAGVTQTPRYLIKTRGQQVTLSCSPISGHRSVSWYQQTPGQGLQFLFEYFSETQRNKGNFPGRFSGRQFSNSRSEMNVSTLELGDSALYLCASRELPGSYNEQFFGPGTRLTVL.

Concerning this clone: This sample also contains other DNA sequences that code for the same CDR3. This chain joins TRBV18 and TRBJ1-2; TRBD1 might be the D (5 bases). Per the germline V gene, CDR1 is KGHSH and CDR2 is LQKENI. V was cut by 2 bases and J by 2 bases, with 6 bases left in between. This CDR3 has 13 residues. The CDR3 reads CASSPGGNYGYTF. In nucleotides, the CDR3 is TGTGCCAGCTCACCAGGGGGGAACTATGGCTACACCTTC.

CDR3 amino acids: CASSDTWGAYNEQFF. Here the CDR3 DNA reads TGTGCCAGCAGTGACACCTGGGGGGCCTACAATGAGCAGTTCTTC. V usage is TRBV6-4 and J usage is TRBJ2-1, with D perhaps TRBD2 (6 bases). The CDR3 loop spans 15 amino acids. Germline V gene sequence: CDR1 MRHNA, CDR2 SNTAGT. V was clipped by 2 bases and J by 2 bases, with 10 bases between them.

This sequence joins TRBV7-2 and TRBJ1-5; 8 bases line up with TRBD1. The CDR3 sequence is 15 residues long. Losses at the gene ends were 5 bases for V and 3 bases for J; bases not matched to a gene: 6. From germline, CDR1 is SGHTA and CDR2 FQGNSA. The DNA of the CDR3 is TGTGCCAGCAGCGCAACAGGGGGGCTCAATCAGCCCCAGCATTTT. Residues: CASSATGGLNQPQHF.

This clone has a single count. The chain joins TRBV5-4 to TRBJ1-4, with 8 nucleotides matching TRBD1. The CDR3 runs to 14 residues. The V gene's germline CDR1 is SGHNT and CDR2 YYREEE (reference sequence). V was pared by 2 bases and J by 6 bases, with 3 bases of the junction left unmatched. This CDR3 is CASSFQGADEKLFF. Written as DNA, the CDR3 is TGTGCCAGCAGCTTTCAGGGGGCGGATGAAAAACTGTTTTTT.

CDR3 sequence (DNA): TGTGCCCATTGGCCAGGGTCTGGTGGCTACACCTTC. Its protein product is CAHWPGSGGYTF. The chain uses TRBV6-5 and TRBJ1-2, with D possibly being TRBD1 (5 bases). Germline CDR1 and CDR2: MNHEY and SVGAGI. This CDR3 region has 12 residues. V was clipped by 11 bases and J by 7 bases, with 17 bases between them.

This sequence joins TRBV18 and TRBJ1-6, with D unclear. Germline loops: CDR1 KGHSH, CDR2 LQKENI. This CDR3 spans 15 amino acids. Trimming shortened V by 1 base and J by 7 bases, and 11 bases separated the two germline ends. The CDR3 is CASSPRSLTNSPLHF. CDR3 DNA sequence: TGTGCCAGCTCACCACGGAGTTTAACGAATTCACCCCTCCACTTT.

In its sample, this clone was seen a few times. The rearrangement joins TRBV19 to TRBJ1-5, with D tentatively TRBD1 (5 bases). V lost 1 base to trimming and J lost 6 bases, with 13 bases between them. Germline V gene lookup returns CDR1 LNHDA and CDR2 SQIVND (reference sequence). The CDR3 runs 15 residues. The CDR3 nucleotides read TGTGCCAGTAGTATAGTGACAGCAGACGCTCAGCCCCAGCATTTT. Amino acid sequence: CASSIVTADAQPQHF. Filled out from reference TRBV19 and TRBJ1-5, the complete variable domain reads DGGITQSPKYLFRKEGQNVTLSCEQNLNHDAMYWYRQDPGQGLRLIYYSQIVNDFQKGDIAEGYSVSREKKESFPLTVTSAQKNPTAFYLCASSIVTADAQPQHFGDGTRLSIL.

The CDR3 loop is CASSPSGGRRETQYF. CDR3 coding DNA: TGTGCCAGCAGCCCCAGCGGGGGGCGCCGGGAGACCCAGTACTTC. The V gene is TRBV11-2, the J gene TRBJ2-5; 9 nucleotides match TRBD2. Germline loops: CDR1 SGHAT, CDR2 FQNNGV. The V gene end was trimmed by 5 bases and the J gene end by 5 bases; junction bases not matched to a gene: 9. CDR3 length: 15 amino acids.

The chain links TRBV19 to TRBJ2-1; D not resolved. Germline V gene data show CDR1 as LNHDA and CDR2 as SQIVND (reference sequence). Trimming took 3 bases from V and 2 from J, leaving 8 bases between them. This CDR3 contains 14 residues. The CDR3 is CASSISGAYNEQFF. For the CDR3, the DNA is TGTGCCAGTAGTATCTCAGGTGCCTACAATGAGCAGTTCTTC. Full variable domain (remainder filled in from reference TRBV19 and TRBJ2-1): DGGITQSPKYLFRKEGQNVTLSCEQNLNHDAMYWYRQDPGQGLRLIYYSQIVNDFQKGDIAEGYSVSREKKESFPLTVTSAQKNPTAFYLCASSISGAYNEQFFGPGTRLTVL.

The rearrangement joins TRBV7-6 to TRBJ1-1, with 8 nucleotides matching TRBD1. The trim removed 7 bases at V and 3 bases at J, leaving 7 bases unmatched. Germline assignment: CDR1 SGHVS and CDR2 FNYEAQ. CDR3 length equals 14 residues. Here the CDR3 reads CASTIDRGDTEAFF. In DNA form, the CDR3 reads TGTGCCAGCACCATAGACAGGGGAGACACTGAAGCTTTCTTT.

V is TRBV2 and J is TRBJ2-5; maybe TRBD2 (7 bases). V lost 4 bases, J lost 5 bases, and 17 bases lay in between. This CDR3 is 15 amino acids long. Germline CDR1 is SNHLY and CDR2 is FYNNEI. CDR3 sequence: CASSVRGGRFETQYF. CDR3 sequence (DNA): TGTGCCAGCAGTGTTAGGGGGGGGCGTTTCGAGACCCAGTACTTC.

The chain combines TRBV3-1 (or the pseudogene TRBV3-2) with TRBJ2-3; possible D gene TRBD1, 6 bases. This CDR3 region has 15 residues. The germline V and J ends were trimmed by 2 bases and 3 bases, with 12 bases remaining between them. The germline V gene has CDR1 LGHDT and CDR2 YNNKEL (reference sequence). CDR3 region: CASSQLRRGTDTQYF. CDR3 DNA sequence: TGTGCCAGCAGCCAACTCCGAAGGGGGACAGATACGCAGTATTTT.